This is a list of T cell receptor beta chains from one sample in a study of radiotherapy plus CTLA-4 blockade in lung cancer. Some clones are missing from TCRdb's copy, which holds only in-frame ones; the method was immunoSEQ multiplex PCR. The table shows about 110,000 clones, with over 75% occurring only once. The sample was peripheral blood, taken from a patient treated with radiotherapy plus ipilimumab. Receptor source: a human donor with non-small cell lung cancer that progressed on radiotherapy plus ipilimumab. Some clones in this sample may be carry-over from other donors' samples. Each CDR3 is given without its conserved first and last residue. Fields, in order: D gene, V gene, CDR3 protein. D genes are given only for firm matches.

>.|TRBV28
ASVGGTSNQPQH
>TRBD1|TRBV28
ASSTGGTNYGYT
>TRBD1|TRBV19
ASSEGARRGETQY
>.|TRBV6-5
ASSYGGANEKLF
>.|TRBV27
ASSYRPQETQY
>.|TRBV9
ASSVHSDNYGYT
>.|TRBV16
ASSPYEGSTGELF
>.|TRBV6-5
ASSYGSKQY
>.|TRBV29-1
SVVQGADTQY
>.|TRBV4-3
ASSQERSNTQY
>.|TRBV29-1
SVKSDPNSPLH
>.|TRBV11-2
ASSSSGNIQY
>TRBD2|TRBV7-3
ASSLMDGEGYEQY
>.|TRBV6-5
ASSYRYSYEQY
>TRBD1|TRBV6-1
ASSDQTGTNLLSGYT
>TRBD1|TRBV5-4
ATKGQGQGAGGYT
>TRBD1|TRBV5-6
ASSWDRAAEAF
>.|TRBV5-1
ASSDITGSNEKLF
>.|TRBV30
AWSLGVVNTEAF
>TRBD1|TRBV11-3
ASSRDRGSQETQY
>.|TRBV18
ASSPQGGGRRAEQY
>.|TRBV9
ASSPGLTVKSYEQY
>.|TRBV29-1
SVEESRTGNTIY
>.|TRBV28
ASSLLGGDGSPLH
>.|TRBV5-5
ASSPTSARLGEQY
>.|TRBV5-6
ASSLANGQSNQPQH
>TRBD2|TRBV7-2
ASSLMSGSGGVSSYEQY
>TRBD1|TRBV29-1
SVSVEGADYGYT
>.|TRBV6-5
ASSEVDSDYEQY
>TRBD1|TRBV9
ASSVDRVVNGELF
>.|TRBV4-3
ASSQGILETQY